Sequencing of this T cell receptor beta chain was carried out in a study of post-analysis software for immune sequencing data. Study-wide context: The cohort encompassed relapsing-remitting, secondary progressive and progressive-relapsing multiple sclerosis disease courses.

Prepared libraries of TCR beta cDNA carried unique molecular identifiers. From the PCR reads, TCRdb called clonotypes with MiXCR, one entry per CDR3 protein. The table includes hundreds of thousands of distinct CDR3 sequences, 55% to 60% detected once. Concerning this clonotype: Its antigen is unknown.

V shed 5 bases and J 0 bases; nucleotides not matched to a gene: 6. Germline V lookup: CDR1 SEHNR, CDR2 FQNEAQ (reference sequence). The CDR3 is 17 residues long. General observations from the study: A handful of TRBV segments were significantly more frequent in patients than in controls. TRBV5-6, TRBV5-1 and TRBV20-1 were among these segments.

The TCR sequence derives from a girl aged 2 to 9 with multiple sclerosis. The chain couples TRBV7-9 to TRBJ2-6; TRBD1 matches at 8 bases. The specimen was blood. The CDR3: CASSRGQGNSGANVLTF. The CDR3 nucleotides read TGTGCCAGCAGCAGAGGACAGGGAAACTCTGGGGCCAACGTCCTGACTTTC.